The 30 T cell receptor beta chains below all came from one sample that was sequenced in a study of cytomegalovirus exposure and HLA in healthy donors. A multiplex PCR was run with 60 Vbeta primers and 13 Jbeta primers. Sequencing used immunoSEQ multiplex PCR; TCRdb keeps in-frame clones, though not all of them. The repertoire has over 110,000 clones, about 80% of them found once; the top ten carry roughly 1.2%. What was sequenced was PBMCs. These receptors all come from a male donor in good health and CMV-seropositive.

Only one count was recorded for this clone. This chain uses TRBV10-2 with TRBJ2-3; 8 bases line up with TRBD2. CDR1 and CDR2 (germline): WSHSY, SAAADI. V trimming: 7 bases; J trimming: 2 bases; junction bases outside the gene matches: 5. This CDR3 comprises 14 residues. The CDR3 loop reads CASIGGGPTDTQYF. In DNA form, the CDR3 reads TGCGCCAGCATCGGCGGGGGGCCCACAGATACGCAGTATTTT.

On this clone: Other DNA sequences in the same sample also yield this CDR3. The V call is TRBV4-1, the J call TRBJ2-7; D might be TRBD1 (6 bases). CDR3 length: 17 amino acids. Trimming removed 1 base from V and 0 bases from J, with 16 bases in between. Germline loops: CDR1 MGHRA, CDR2 YSYEKL. This CDR3 reads CASSQATADRFSYEQYF. CDR3 coding DNA: TGCGCCAGCAGCCAAGCAACCGCGGACAGATTCTCCTACGAGCAGTACTTC.

The chain links TRBV5-1 to TRBJ2-6, with a tentative D call TRBD1 (5 bases). V shed 4 bases and J shed 0 bases, with 8 bases lying between them. CDR3 size: 15 residues. The germline CDR1 and CDR2 sequences are SGHRS and YFSETQ. The CDR3 is CASSAQGSGANVLTF. CDR3 DNA sequence: TGCGCCAGCAGCGCGCAGGGCTCTGGGGCCAACGTCCTGACTTTC.

This chain uses TRBV2 with TRBJ1-4; possibly TRBD1 for D (6 bases). The germline V gene has CDR1 SNHLY and CDR2 FYNNEI. Deletions cut 7 bases from V and 7 bases from J, with 16 bases between. The CDR3 runs 14 residues. The CDR3, as DNA: TGTGCCAGCAACAACAGGGTAGAGGGTGAAAAACTGTTTTTT. Translation: CASNNRVEGEKLFF.

This rearrangement joins TRBV27 to TRBJ2-2, with a tentative D call TRBD2 (6 bases). Germline lookup yields CDR1 MNHEY and CDR2 SMNVEV (reference sequence). Trimming pared 2 bases from V and 4 bases from J, leaving 20 bases between. The CDR3 has 18 residues. The CDR3 loop reads CASSLGEGLAGGTGELFF. As DNA, the CDR3 is TGTGCCAGCAGTTTAGGGGAAGGTTTGGCCGGGGGCACCGGGGAGCTGTTTTTT.

This rearrangement joins TRBV4-1 to TRBJ2-2; D might be TRBD1 (5 bases). Germline V CDR1 and CDR2: MGHRA, YSYEKL. V was shortened by 11 bases and J by 5 bases, with 18 bases between the two germline ends. This CDR3 spans 14 amino acids. In DNA form, the CDR3 reads TGCGCCTCCCAGGCGTGGGGCCGGACCGGGGAGCTGTTTTTT. Translated: CASQAWGRTGELFF.

The chain carries TRBV11-3 and TRBJ2-1; the match to TRBD2 covers 11 bases. After removal of 1 base from V and 8 bases from J, the junction contained 4 bases not matched to a gene. The CDR3 consists of 15 residues. The germline V gene has CDR1 SGHNT and CDR2 YENEEA. Written as DNA, the CDR3 is TGTGCCAGCAGCTTAGGGGGACTAGCGGACGATGAGCAGTTCTTC. Protein: CASSLGGLADDEQFF.

The chain employs TRBV7-9 and TRBJ2-7, with TRBD1 matching 7 bases. The germline V gene encodes CDR1 SEHNR and CDR2 FQNEAQ (reference sequence). CDR3 length equals 16 residues. The J segment lost 1 base and the V segment lost 4 bases, leaving 10 bases of the junction unmatched. The CDR3: CASSSIVQGISYEQYF. CDR3 DNA: TGTGCCAGCAGCTCTATAGTACAGGGGATATCCTACGAGCAGTACTTC.

The rearrangement uses TRBV6-5 and TRBJ2-5, with 10 bases that match TRBD2. Germline V CDR1 and CDR2: MNHEY, SVGAGI. This CDR3 has 13 residues. V dropped 7 bases and J dropped 4; count of bases not matched to a gene: 3. This CDR3 is CASKREGPETQYF. The DNA for the CDR3 is TGTGCCAGCAAGCGGGAGGGCCCAGAGACCCAGTACTTC.

The chain couples TRBV6-5 to TRBJ2-1; TRBD1 aligns across 9 bases. The CDR3 is 14 residues long. Germline V gene sequence: CDR1 MNHEY, CDR2 SVGAGI. The V segment lost 5 bases and the J segment 4 bases; nucleotides outside the gene matches: 3. The CDR3 DNA is TGTGCCAGCAGTACCGGGACAGGGTACAATGAGCAGTTCTTC. This gives the protein CASSTGTGYNEQFF.

The chain employs TRBV30 and TRBJ1-1; no clear D. This CDR3 comprises 15 residues. Germline CDR1 GTSNPN, CDR2 SVGIG (reference sequence). With 5 bases removed from V and 0 bases from J, the gap between germline ends came to 16 bases. This CDR3 is CAWEGGKGMNTEAFF. CDR3 coding DNA: TGTGCCTGGGAGGGAGGGAAGGGAATGAACACTGAAGCTTTCTTT.

This clone was observed once. The chain combines TRBV15 with TRBJ2-1, with 7 nucleotides matching TRBD1. The V segment lost 1 base and the J segment 1 base; nucleotides outside the gene matches: 4. Germline V gene data show CDR1 as LNHNV and CDR2 as YYDKDF (reference sequence). The CDR3 has 16 residues. CDR3 coding DNA: TGTGCCACCAGCAGAGGAGAGGGGGCGTCCTACAATGAGCAGTTCTTC. Its translation: CATSRGEGASYNEQFF.

This chain's CDR3 is CASSPPTGSSGNTIYF. In DNA form, the CDR3 reads TGTGCCAGCTCACCTCCGACAGGCAGCTCTGGAAACACCATATATTTT. This chain joins TRBV18 and TRBJ1-3, with D tentatively TRBD1 (6 bases). Trimming stripped 3 bases from V and 0 bases from J, with 12 bases between. The CDR3 length is 16 residues. Per the germline V gene, CDR1 is KGHSH and CDR2 is LQKENI.

This CDR3 reads CASSLIQGVGDTEAFF. The CDR3 nucleotides read TGTGCCAGCAGTTTAATCCAGGGGGTAGGGGACACTGAAGCTTTCTTT. V and J are TRBV28 and TRBJ1-1; TRBD1 matches at 7 bases. The germline gives CDR1 MDHEN, CDR2 SYDVKM. Trimming took 2 bases from V and 3 from J; bases not matched to a gene: 9. This CDR3 spans 16 amino acids.

The chain couples TRBV30 to TRBJ2-6; no clear D gene. Germline CDR1 reads GTSNPN; CDR2 reads SVGIG (reference sequence). V lost 4 bases and J 1 base, leaving 5 bases between the germline ends. The CDR3 is 13 amino acids. This chain's CDR3 is CAWTVSGANVLTF. CDR3 in DNA: TGTGCCTGGACGGTTTCTGGGGCCAACGTCCTGACTTTC.

With respect to this clone: At one end, the junction sequence differs from germline, possibly due to a read error. V gene TRBV28 combines with J gene TRBJ1-2; no definite D call. The germline gives CDR1 MDHEN, CDR2 SYDVKM. CDR3 size: 12 residues. The CDR3 here is CASTGETYGYTF. CDR3 DNA sequence: TGTGCTAGCACCGGGGAAACCTATGGCTACACCTTC.

This chain uses TRBV11-2 with TRBJ1-1, with D perhaps TRBD1 (6 bases). Looked up from germline, CDR1 is SGHAT and CDR2 is FQNNGV. With 4 bases removed from V and 1 base from J, the gap between germline ends came to 13 bases. This CDR3 spans 15 amino acids. The CDR3 loop reads CASSSHRAANTEAFF. The CDR3 DNA follows: TGTGCCAGCAGCTCCCACAGGGCCGCGAACACTGAAGCTTTCTTT.

The chain couples TRBV5-1 to TRBJ2-7, with TRBD2 as a possible D gene (7 bases). The CDR3 is 16 residues long. V gave up 0 bases and J gave up 5 bases, with 18 bases separating them. Germline V CDR1 and CDR2: SGHRS, YFSETQ. The CDR3 here is CASSLEWGGREHEQYF. CDR3 bases: TGCGCCAGCAGCTTGGAGTGGGGGGGCAGGGAACACGAGCAGTACTTC.

The V call is TRBV15, the J call TRBJ2-2; 10 positions agree with TRBD2. The germline gives CDR1 LNHNV, CDR2 YYDKDF (reference sequence). The J segment lost 4 bases and the V segment lost 1 base, leaving 0 bases of the junction unmatched. The CDR3 sequence is 15 residues long. CDR3 loop: CATSRGTSGTGELFF. As DNA, the CDR3 is TGTGCCACCAGCAGAGGGACTAGCGGCACCGGGGAGCTGTTTTTT.

This rearrangement joins TRBV4-2 to TRBJ2-5; TRBD2 agrees at 7 bases. The CDR3 consists of 15 residues. The germline V gene encodes CDR1 LGHNA and CDR2 YNFKEQ. V shed 0 bases and J 4 bases; nucleotides not matched to a gene: 5. DNA for the CDR3: TGTGCCAGCAGCCAAGAAAGGTGGGAGGGAGAGACCCAGTACTTC. The encoded protein is CASSQERWEGETQYF.

CDR3 nucleotides: TGTGCCAGTAGTATCGGGGACAGGGGTTATAATTCACCCCTCCACTTT. Translation: CASSIGDRGYNSPLHF. The chain uses TRBV19 and TRBJ1-6; 10 positions agree with TRBD1. With 3 bases clipped from V and 4 bases from J, the junction kept 3 bases outside the gene matches. This CDR3 comprises 16 residues. From germline, CDR1 is LNHDA and CDR2 SQIVND (reference sequence).

In its sample, this clone was seen a few times. The V and J genes are TRBV2 and TRBJ1-6; unclear D gene. The CDR3 covers 15 residues. The ends were cut back, 7 bases at V and 0 bases at J, with 10 bases in the middle. The germline V gene encodes CDR1 SNHLY and CDR2 FYNNEI. The CDR3 loop reads CASIPSSSYNSPLHF. The CDR3 nucleotides read TGTGCCAGCATTCCTTCTTCCTCCTATAATTCACCCCTCCACTTT.

This chain joins TRBV7-2 and TRBJ2-1; TRBD1 matches 9 bases. The V gene end was trimmed by 1 base and the J gene end by 3 bases; junction bases not matched to a gene: 7. Per the germline V gene, CDR1 is SGHTA and CDR2 is FQGNSA. The CDR3 has 17 residues. The CDR3 bases are TGTGCCAGCAGCTTAGTATTCGGGACAGGGCACTACAATGAGCAGTTCTTC. It specifies CASSLVFGTGHYNEQFF. Supplemented by reference TRBV7-2 and TRBJ2-1, the full variable domain reads GAGVSQSPSNKVTEKGKDVELRCDPISGHTALYWYRQSLGQGLEFLIYFQGNSAPDKSGLPSDRFSAERTGGSVSTLTIQRTQQEDSAVYLCASSLVFGTGHYNEQFFGPGTRLTVL.

V gene TRBV29-1 combines with J gene TRBJ2-3, with D possibly TRBD1 on 6 matching bases. The V gene lost 3 bases and the J gene lost 1 base, with 11 bases spanning the gap. This CDR3 has 14 amino acids. Germline CDR1 and CDR2: SQVTM and ANQGSEA. Here the CDR3 reads CSVDHEGGTDTQYF. As DNA, the CDR3 is TGCAGCGTTGATCATGAGGGGGGCACAGATACGCAGTATTTT.

The rearrangement links TRBV5-5 to TRBJ1-5; 9 bases agree with TRBD1. The CDR3 runs 19 residues. With 4 bases clipped from V and 0 bases from J, the junction kept 14 bases outside the gene matches. Germline assignment: CDR1 SGHKS and CDR2 YYEKEE (reference sequence). In DNA, the CDR3 is TGTGCCAGCAGCCGGACAGTAATTACAGGGGGCTTTAGCAATCAGCCCCAGCATTTT. This codes for CASSRTVITGGFSNQPQHF.

V usage is TRBV27 and J usage is TRBJ1-1; no clear D. CDR3 length equals 13 residues. Germline values: CDR1 MNHEY, CDR2 SMNVEV (reference sequence). Trimming cost V 5 bases and J 3 bases, with 10 bases left between them. The CDR3 DNA is TGTGCCAGCAGTGAAAGCCGGGACACTGAAGCTTTCTTT. Its translation: CASSESRDTEAFF.

Worth noting for this clone: One end of the junction is discordant with germline, which a read error may explain. The chain uses TRBV7-7 and TRBJ2-1; 9 positions match TRBD1. CDR3 length: 15 residues. Germline assignment: CDR1 SSHAT and CDR2 FNYEAQ (reference sequence). The CDR3 sequence is CASSLGGQGYNEQFF. The CDR3 DNA sequence: TGTGCTAGCAGCCTGGGGGGACAGGGTTACAATGAGCAGTTCTTC.

The chain carries TRBV27 and TRBJ1-6; D unclear. The V and J ends lost 4 bases and 9 bases respectively, with 13 bases between them. From germline, CDR1 is MNHEY and CDR2 SMNVEV (reference sequence). This CDR3 has 14 residues. For the CDR3, the DNA is TGTGCCAGCAGTTCAAGGCCTTCTAGTTCACCCCTCCACTTT. This gives the protein CASSSRPSSSPLHF.

CDR3 DNA sequence: TGCGCCAGCAGCTTGGGACGGGAGGGCCAAAGAAGGGCAGATACGCAGTATTTT. It translates to CASSLGREGQRRADTQYF. The V call is TRBV5-1, the J call TRBJ2-3; 8 bases map to TRBD2. From germline, CDR1 is SGHRS and CDR2 YFSETQ. The CDR3 is 18 residues long. V lost 0 bases to trimming and J lost 4 bases; unmatched junction nucleotides: 13.

This chain uses TRBV5-4 with TRBJ2-7; weak D call: TRBD2 (6 bases). V was clipped by 0 bases and J by 3 bases, with 13 bases between them. The CDR3 totals 15 residues. CDR1 and CDR2 (germline): SGHNT, YYREEE (reference sequence). CDR3 DNA sequence: TGTGCCAGCAGCTTGGGAGGGGACTCGTTCTACGAGCAGTACTTC. Its translation is CASSLGGDSFYEQYF. Full variable domain (outside the CDR3, taken from reference TRBV5-4 and TRBJ2-7): ETGVTQSPTHLIKTRGQQVTLRCSSQSGHNTVSWYQQALGQGPQFIFQYYREEENGRGNFPPRFSGLQFPNYSSELNVNALELDDSALYLCASSLGGDSFYEQYFGPGTRLTVT.